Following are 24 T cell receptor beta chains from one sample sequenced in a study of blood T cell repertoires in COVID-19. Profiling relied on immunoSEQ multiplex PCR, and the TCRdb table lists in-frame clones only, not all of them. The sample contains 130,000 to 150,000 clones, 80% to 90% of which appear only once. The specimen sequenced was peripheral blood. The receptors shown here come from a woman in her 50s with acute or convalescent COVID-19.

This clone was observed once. The chain's CDR3 is CAISEGGPQETQYF. The CDR3 nucleotides are TGTGCCATCAGTGAGGGCGGGCCACAAGAGACCCAGTACTTC. The chain recombines TRBV10-3 with TRBJ2-5, with D perhaps TRBD2 (5 bases). V shed 2 bases and J shed 2 bases, with 9 bases lying between them. CDR1 is ENHRY, CDR2 SYGVKD, per germline. CDR3 length: 14 residues.

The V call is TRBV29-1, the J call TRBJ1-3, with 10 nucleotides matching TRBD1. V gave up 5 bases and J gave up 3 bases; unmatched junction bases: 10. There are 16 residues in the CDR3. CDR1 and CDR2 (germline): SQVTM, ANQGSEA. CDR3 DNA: TGCAGCGTTCTGGCGGGACAGGGGAAAGGTGGAAACACCATATATTTT. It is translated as CSVLAGQGKGGNTIYF.

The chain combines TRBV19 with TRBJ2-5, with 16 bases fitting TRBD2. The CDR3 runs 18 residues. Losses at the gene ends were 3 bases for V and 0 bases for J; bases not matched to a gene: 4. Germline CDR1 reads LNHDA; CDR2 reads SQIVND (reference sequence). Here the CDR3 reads CASSMGLAGGMYQETQYF. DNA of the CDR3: TGTGCCAGTAGTATGGGACTAGCGGGGGGGATGTACCAAGAGACCCAGTACTTC.

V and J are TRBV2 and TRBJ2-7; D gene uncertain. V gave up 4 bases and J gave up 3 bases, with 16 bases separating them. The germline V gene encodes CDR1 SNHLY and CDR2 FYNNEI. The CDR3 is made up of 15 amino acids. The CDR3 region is CASSVRATENYEQYF. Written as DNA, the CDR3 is TGTGCCAGCAGTGTCAGAGCGACGGAAAACTACGAGCAGTACTTC.

CDR3 sequence: CASSSQSNTEAFF. The CDR3 coding sequence is TGTGCCAGCAGCTCCCAGTCGAACACTGAAGCTTTCTTT. This rearrangement joins TRBV9 to TRBJ1-1, with unresolved D. The V and J ends lost 4 bases and 1 base respectively, with 8 bases between them. Germline CDR1 is SGDLS and CDR2 is YYNGEE. The CDR3 is 13 residues long. Variable domain in full (rest from reference TRBV9 and TRBJ1-1): DSGVTQTPKHLITATGQRVTLRCSPRSGDLSVYWYQQSLDQGLQFLIQYYNGEERAKGNILERFSAQQFPDLHSELNLSSLELGDSALYFCASSSQSNTEAFFGQGTRLTVV.

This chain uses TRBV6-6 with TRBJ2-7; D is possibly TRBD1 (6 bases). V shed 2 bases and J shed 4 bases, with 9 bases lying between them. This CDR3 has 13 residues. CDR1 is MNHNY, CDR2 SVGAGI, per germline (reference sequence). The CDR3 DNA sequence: TGTGCCAGCAGTTACCCTCAGGGGTACGAGCAGTACTTC. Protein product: CASSYPQGYEQYF.

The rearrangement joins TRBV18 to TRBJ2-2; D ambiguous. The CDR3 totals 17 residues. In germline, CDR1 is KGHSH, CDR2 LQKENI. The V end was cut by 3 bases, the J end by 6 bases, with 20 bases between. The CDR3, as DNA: TGTGCCAGCTCACCCCAGAGCCAGAATCAGGATCCCGGGGAGCTGTTTTTT. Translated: CASSPQSQNQDPGELFF.

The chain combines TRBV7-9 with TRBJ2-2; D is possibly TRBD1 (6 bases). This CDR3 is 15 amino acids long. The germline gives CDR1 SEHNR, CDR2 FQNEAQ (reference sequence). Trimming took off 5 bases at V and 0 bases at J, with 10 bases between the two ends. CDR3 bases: TGTGCCAGCAGCCCCGGGACAACGAACACCGGGGAGCTGTTTTTT. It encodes CASSPGTTNTGELFF.

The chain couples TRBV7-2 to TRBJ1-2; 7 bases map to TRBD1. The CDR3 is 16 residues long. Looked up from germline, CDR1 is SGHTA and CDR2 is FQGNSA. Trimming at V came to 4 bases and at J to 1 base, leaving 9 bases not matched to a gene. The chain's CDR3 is CASSSHRDSVNYGYTF. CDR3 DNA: TGTGCCAGCAGCTCCCACCGGGACAGCGTTAACTATGGCTACACCTTC.

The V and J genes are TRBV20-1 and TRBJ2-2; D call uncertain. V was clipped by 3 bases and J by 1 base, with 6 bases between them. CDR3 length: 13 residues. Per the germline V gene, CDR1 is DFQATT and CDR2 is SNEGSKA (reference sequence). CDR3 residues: CSASWRNTGELFF. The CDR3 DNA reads TGCAGTGCTAGTTGGAGGAACACCGGGGAGCTGTTTTTT.

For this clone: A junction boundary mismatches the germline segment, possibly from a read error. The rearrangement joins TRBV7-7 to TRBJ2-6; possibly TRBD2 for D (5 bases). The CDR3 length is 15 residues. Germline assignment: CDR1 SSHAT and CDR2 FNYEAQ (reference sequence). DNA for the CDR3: TGTGCTAGCACTCAAGGAGGTTCTGGGGCCAACGTCCTGACTTTC. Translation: CASTQGGSGANVLTF.

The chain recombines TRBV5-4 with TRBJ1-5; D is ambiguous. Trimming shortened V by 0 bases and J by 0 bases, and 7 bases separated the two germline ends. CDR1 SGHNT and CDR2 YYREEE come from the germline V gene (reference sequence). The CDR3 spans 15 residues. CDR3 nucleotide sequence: TGTGCCAGCAGCTTGGGCCCTAATAGCAATCAGCCCCAGCATTTT. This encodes CASSLGPNSNQPQHF.

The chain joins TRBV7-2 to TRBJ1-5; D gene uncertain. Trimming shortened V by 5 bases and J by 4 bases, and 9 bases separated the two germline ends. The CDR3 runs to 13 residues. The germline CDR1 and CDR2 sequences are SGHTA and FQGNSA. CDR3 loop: CASSEQTNQPQHF. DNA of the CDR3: TGTGCCAGCAGCGAACAGACAAATCAGCCCCAGCATTTT.

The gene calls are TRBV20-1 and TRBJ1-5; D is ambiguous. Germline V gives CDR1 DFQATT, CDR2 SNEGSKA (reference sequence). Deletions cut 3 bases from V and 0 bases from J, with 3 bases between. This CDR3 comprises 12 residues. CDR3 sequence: CSASRSNQPQHF. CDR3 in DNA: TGCAGTGCTAGTCGTAGCAATCAGCCCCAGCATTTT.

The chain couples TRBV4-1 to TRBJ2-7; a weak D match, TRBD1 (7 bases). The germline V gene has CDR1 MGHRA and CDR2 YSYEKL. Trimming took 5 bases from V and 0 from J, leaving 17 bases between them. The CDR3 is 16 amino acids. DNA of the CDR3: TGCGCCAGCAGCTTCCTGGGAGGACAGGCCTCCTACGAGCAGTACTTC. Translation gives CASSFLGGQASYEQYF.

The CDR3 DNA reads as TGTGCCAGCCGCTATGATCTGGGAGGTACGCAGTATTTT. The encoded protein is CASRYDLGGTQYF. The rearrangement uses TRBV7-9 and TRBJ2-3, with a weak D call TRBD2 (6 bases). Trimming shortened V by 8 bases and J by 8 bases, and 17 bases separated the two germline ends. Per the germline V gene, CDR1 is SEHNR and CDR2 is FQNEAQ (reference sequence). The CDR3 is made up of 13 amino acids.

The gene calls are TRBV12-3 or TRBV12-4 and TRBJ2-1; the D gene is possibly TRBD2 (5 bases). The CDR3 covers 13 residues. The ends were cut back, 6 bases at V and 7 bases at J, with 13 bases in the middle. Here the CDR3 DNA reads TGTGCCAGCAGACAAATGGGAGTAAATGAGCAGTTCTTC. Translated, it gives CASRQMGVNEQFF.

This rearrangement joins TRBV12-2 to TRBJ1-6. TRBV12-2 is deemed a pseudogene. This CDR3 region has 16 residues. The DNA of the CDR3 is TGTGCAAGTCGCTTAGGGAGGTCTTCTTACTATTCACCCCTCCACTTT. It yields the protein CASRLGRSSYYSPLHF.

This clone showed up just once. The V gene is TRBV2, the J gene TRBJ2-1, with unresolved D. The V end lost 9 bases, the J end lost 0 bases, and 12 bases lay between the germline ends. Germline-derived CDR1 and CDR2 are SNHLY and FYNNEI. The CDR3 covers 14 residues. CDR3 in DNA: TGTGCCAGTAGCCCTCAGAGCTCCTACAATGAGCAGTTCTTC. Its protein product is CASSPQSSYNEQFF.

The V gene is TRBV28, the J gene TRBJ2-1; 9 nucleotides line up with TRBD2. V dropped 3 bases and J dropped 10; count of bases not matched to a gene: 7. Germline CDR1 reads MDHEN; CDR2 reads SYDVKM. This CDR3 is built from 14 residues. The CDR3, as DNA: TGTGCCAGCAGTTTGGGCGGGGGGGCCCGGGAGCAGTTCTTC. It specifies CASSLGGGAREQFF.

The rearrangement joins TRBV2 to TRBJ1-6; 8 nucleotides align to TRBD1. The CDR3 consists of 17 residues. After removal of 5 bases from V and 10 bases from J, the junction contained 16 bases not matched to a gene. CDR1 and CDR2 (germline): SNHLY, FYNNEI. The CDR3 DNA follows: TGTGCCAGCAGTACCGGGACAGGTCTTATTCCTAGCTCACCCCTCCACTTT. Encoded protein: CASSTGTGLIPSSPLHF.

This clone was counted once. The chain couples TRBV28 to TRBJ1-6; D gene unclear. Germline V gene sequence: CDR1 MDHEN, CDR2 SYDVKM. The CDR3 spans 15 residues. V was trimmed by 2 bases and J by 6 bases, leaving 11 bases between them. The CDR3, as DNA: TGTGCCAGCAGTTTAAGTAGGGCGGGTAATTCACCCCTCCACTTT. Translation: CASSLSRAGNSPLHF.

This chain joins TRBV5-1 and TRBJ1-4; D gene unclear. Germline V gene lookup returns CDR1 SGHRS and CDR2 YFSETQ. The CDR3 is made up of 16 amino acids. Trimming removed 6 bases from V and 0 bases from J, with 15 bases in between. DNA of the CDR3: TGCGCCAGCACAAAAACCGGAGGTGCAACTAATGAAAAACTGTTTTTT. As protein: CASTKTGGATNEKLFF.

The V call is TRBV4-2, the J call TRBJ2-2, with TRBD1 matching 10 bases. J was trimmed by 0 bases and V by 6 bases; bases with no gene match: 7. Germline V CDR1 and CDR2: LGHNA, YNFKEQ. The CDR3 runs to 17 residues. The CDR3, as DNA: TGTGCCAGCAGAACCGGGACAGGGGCGTCGAACACCGGGGAGCTGTTTTTT. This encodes CASRTGTGASNTGELFF.